This is a list of T cell receptor beta chains from one sample in a study of blood T cell repertoires in COVID-19. The repertoire was sequenced with immunoSEQ multiplex PCR; TCRdb's copy has only in-frame clones and lacks some. The data contain around 180,000 clones, about 80% of them singletons. The sample was peripheral blood. The receptors were gathered from a human donor in a cohort sampled during active COVID-19. CDR3s include the opening cysteine and the closing phenylalanine or tryptophan. A D gene is named only where the DNA matches it firmly. Clone size is shown for a subset of rows, as once, few, many or a class of expanded clone.

J gene: TRBJ1-1; V gene: TRBV18; CDR3 length: 18; D gene: TRBD1; clone size: NA; CDR3 DNA: TGTGCCAGCTCACCGATGACAGGGATAGGTATGGTGAACACTGAAGCTTTCTTT; CDR3 protein: CASSPMTGIGMVNTEAFF
J gene: TRBJ1-2; V gene: TRBV7-3; CDR3 length: 14; D gene: NA; clone size: NA; CDR3 DNA: TGTGCCAGCAGCCAACAGACCTCTAACTATGGCTACACCTTC; CDR3 protein: CASSQQTSNYGYTF
J gene: TRBJ1-1; V gene: TRBV18; CDR3 length: 13; D gene: NA; clone size: NA; CDR3 DNA: TGTGCCAGCTCAACCGGGACTCTAAATGGAGCTTTCTTT; CDR3 protein: CASSTGTLNGAFF
J gene: TRBJ2-1; V gene: TRBV18; CDR3 length: 14; D gene: TRBD2; clone size: NA; CDR3 DNA: TGTGCCAGCTCACCGGGACTAGCAGCTCTTGAGCAGTTCTTC; CDR3 protein: CASSPGLAALEQFF
J gene: TRBJ2-7; V gene: TRBV10-1; CDR3 length: 13; D gene: TRBD1; clone size: few; CDR3 DNA: TGCGCCAGCAGTGAGATAACAGGGGGCGAGCAGTACTTC; CDR3 protein: CASSEITGGEQYF
J gene: TRBJ2-5; V gene: TRBV11-3; CDR3 length: 16; D gene: TRBD2; clone size: NA; CDR3 DNA: TGTGCCAGCAGCCAGTCTAGCGGGGGGGCCCGAGAGACCCAGTACTTC; CDR3 protein: CASSQSSGGARETQYF
J gene: TRBJ2-7; V gene: TRBV4-1; CDR3 length: 16; D gene: NA; clone size: NA; CDR3 DNA: TGCGCCAGCAGCCAAGATAAGGGTCTAGCGTTCTACGAGCAGTACTTC; CDR3 protein: CASSQDKGLAFYEQYF
J gene: TRBJ2-7; V gene: TRBV10-3; CDR3 length: 12; D gene: NA; clone size: NA; CDR3 DNA: TGTGCCATCAAGTCGGGAGAGAACGAGCAGTACTTC; CDR3 protein: CAIKSGENEQYF
J gene: TRBJ1-1; V gene: TRBV10-1; CDR3 length: 14; D gene: NA; clone size: NA; CDR3 DNA: TGCGCCAGCAGTGAAAAGGGGATAGACACTGAAGCTTTCTTT; CDR3 protein: CASSEKGIDTEAFF
J gene: TRBJ2-7; V gene: TRBV28; CDR3 length: 14; D gene: TRBD2; clone size: once; CDR3 DNA: TGTGCCAGCAGCGCTAGCGGGAACCTCCTCGAGCAGTACTTC; CDR3 protein: CASSASGNLLEQYF
J gene: TRBJ1-1; V gene: TRBV4-3; CDR3 length: 16; D gene: NA; clone size: NA; CDR3 DNA: TGCGCCAGCAGCCAAGCCTTAGGGGGTGCGAACACTGAAGCTTTCTTT; CDR3 protein: CASSQALGGANTEAFF
J gene: TRBJ2-7; V gene: TRBV5-1; CDR3 length: 15; D gene: TRBD1; clone size: NA; CDR3 DNA: TGCGCCAGCAGCTCCCCCGGGACAGGGGACTACGAGCAGTACTTC; CDR3 protein: CASSSPGTGDYEQYF